This passage covers 7 T cell receptor beta chains from one sample sequenced in a study of blood T cell repertoires in COVID-19. The table came from immunoSEQ multiplex PCR; TCRdb's copy has only in-frame clones and leaves some out. The sample consists of about 260,000 clones, about 90% of them appearing once. The sample comprised peripheral blood. All receptors derive from a woman aged 45-65 years who had recovered from COVID-19.

J is TRBJ2-7 and V is TRBV28; D is ambiguous. Trimming removed 6 bases at V and 2 bases at J, with 14 bases between. Germline loops: CDR1 MDHEN, CDR2 SYDVKM. The CDR3 is made up of 14 amino acids. The CDR3 DNA is TGTGCCAGCAGCTCTTCTGGGCACACCTACGAGCAGTACTTC. The encoded protein is CASSSSGHTYEQYF.

The chain combines TRBV2 with TRBJ1-1; D unresolved. V was trimmed by 2 bases and J by 1 base, leaving 17 bases between them. The germline V gene has CDR1 SNHLY and CDR2 FYNNEI. CDR3 length equals 17 residues. The CDR3 coding sequence is TGTGCCAGCAGTGAAATGGATAGCACTGATACGAACACTGAAGCTTTCTTT. This codes for CASSEMDSTDTNTEAFF.

J is TRBJ2-1 and V is TRBV29-1; TRBD1 matches 12 bases. CDR3 length: 20 residues. Germline CDR1 reads SQVTM; CDR2 reads ANQGSEA. The CDR3, as DNA: TGCAGAGCTGATTTCAGAAGGGGGACAGGGGGCAATATTGGGAACAATGAGCAGTTCTTC. Translating gives CRADFRRGTGGNIGNNEQFF.

Comments on this clone: The sample holds other DNA sequences that translate to the same CDR3. The J gene is TRBJ1-2, the V gene TRBV2; D is unresolved. The length of the CDR3 is 11 residues. V lost 3 bases to trimming and J lost 5 bases, with 4 bases between them. From germline, CDR1 is SNHLY and CDR2 FYNNEI. CDR3 amino acids: CASSESYGYTF. The CDR3 DNA follows: TGTGCCAGCAGTGAGAGTTATGGCTACACCTTC.

CDR3 sequence reads: CASSTGTFSSYNEQFF. CDR3 nucleotide sequence: TGTGCCAGCAGCACCGGGACATTTAGCTCCTACAATGAGCAGTTCTTC. The V gene is TRBV28, the J gene TRBJ2-1, with TRBD1 as a possible D gene (6 bases). The CDR3 has 16 amino acids. V was cut by 6 bases and J by 0 bases, with 15 bases left in between. Germline assignment: CDR1 MDHEN and CDR2 SYDVKM. The full variable domain, in which reference TRBV28 and TRBJ2-1 provide the parts outside the CDR3, is DVKVTQSSRYLVKRTGEKVFLECVQDMDHENMFWYRQDPGLGLRLIYFSYDVKMKEKGDIPEGYSVSREKKERFSLILESASTNQTSMYLCASSTGTFSSYNEQFFGPGTRLTVL.

The CDR3 is CASSRDVLAEPDGYTF. CDR3 in DNA: TGCGCCAGCAGCCGAGATGTCCTCGCGGAGCCCGATGGCTACACCTTC. This chain connects TRBV4-3 to TRBJ1-2, with no clear D. V shed 4 bases and J shed 6 bases, with 21 bases lying between them. Germline CDR1 is LGHNA and CDR2 is YSLEER. The CDR3 runs to 16 residues.

The chain is built from TRBV19 and TRBJ1-6, with D possibly being TRBD1 (5 bases). The CDR3 is 14 residues long. V lost 3 bases and J lost 10, with 13 bases in between. Germline V gives CDR1 LNHDA, CDR2 SQIVND (reference sequence). CDR3 coding DNA: TGTGCCAGTAGTATCGGTCCAGGGCTGTCACCCCTCCACTTT. Translated, it gives CASSIGPGLSPLHF.